This passage covers 21 T cell receptor beta chains from one sample sequenced in a study of CD8+ T cells in alopecia areata. RNA was extracted and reverse transcribed into cDNA as the sequencing template. Profiled with immunoSEQ multiplex PCR; TCRdb holds only in-frame clones, not every one. The table records 150,000 or so clones, roughly 44% of them present only once. The material sequenced was CD4+ T cells sorted from blood. These receptors all stem from a human donor with alopecia areata.

This clone showed up just a few times. The chain links TRBV5-1 to TRBJ2-7; TRBD1 might be the D (6 bases). The V gene lost 5 bases and the J gene lost 6 bases, with 9 bases spanning the gap. This CDR3 spans 11 amino acids. The germline gives CDR1 SGHRS, CDR2 YFSETQ. The DNA of the CDR3 is TGCGCCAGCAGACAGGGCGTCGAGCAGTACTTC. As protein: CASRQGVEQYF.

The chain has TRBV14 and TRBJ2-7; D assignment may be TRBD1 or TRBD2 (5 bases each). Germline V lookup: CDR1 SGHDN, CDR2 FVKESK. Trimming shortened V by 0 bases and J by 7 bases, and 16 bases separated the two germline ends. There are 15 residues in the CDR3. Here the CDR3 DNA reads TGTGCCAGCAGCCAAGATCCGGGACCCCTCGGGGAGCAGTACTTC. This translates into CASSQDPGPLGEQYF.

Note on this clone: The junction departs from the called germline gene at one end, perhaps through a read error. The same CDR3 arises from other DNA sequences in this sample as well. The chain combines TRBV29-1 with TRBJ2-7; 12 nucleotides line up with TRBD2. The CDR3 runs to 14 residues. The V gene's germline CDR1 is SQVTM and CDR2 ANQGSEA. In DNA, the CDR3 is TGCAGTGTTGGAGGACTAGCGGGATTATACGAGCAGTACTTC. It encodes CSVGGLAGLYEQYF.

The chain couples TRBV29-1 to TRBJ2-3; 9 nucleotides match TRBD2. The CDR3 covers 14 residues. J lost 5 bases, V lost 4 bases, and 7 bases had no gene match. Germline CDR1 SQVTM, CDR2 ANQGSEA. Here the CDR3 reads CSVGSGRVLDTQYF. The DNA for the CDR3 is TGCAGCGTTGGTAGCGGGAGAGTCTTAGATACGCAGTATTTT.

The V call is TRBV6-6, the J call TRBJ2-5; D is perhaps TRBD2 (5 bases). V lost 7 bases and J 5 bases, leaving 11 bases between the germline ends. The CDR3 covers 12 residues. CDR1 and CDR2 (germline): MNHNY, SVGAGI (reference sequence). The CDR3 region is CASNRPGETQYF. In DNA form, the CDR3 reads TGTGCCAGCAATAGACCGGGGGAGACCCAGTACTTC.

DNA for the CDR3: TGCGCCAGCAGCATCGACGGTTACTACGAGCAGTACTTC. It codes for CASSIDGYYEQYF. The chain joins TRBV5-1 to TRBJ2-7; no definite D call. Trimming stripped 4 bases from V and 3 bases from J, with 11 bases between. The CDR3 consists of 13 residues. Germline CDR1 and CDR2: SGHRS and YFSETQ. The entire variable domain, with the rest obtained from reference TRBV5-1 and TRBJ2-7, is as follows: KAGVTQTPRYLIKTRGQQVTLSCSPISGHRSVSWYQQTPGQGLQFLFEYFSETQRNKGNFPGRFSGRQFSNSRSEMNVSTLELGDSALYLCASSIDGYYEQYFGPGTRLTVT.

This clone was counted only a few times. V is TRBV19 and J is TRBJ1-5; 8 nucleotides align to TRBD1. The junction had 2 bases not matched to a gene; V was cut back by 4 bases and J by 6 bases. The CDR3 sequence is 13 residues long. Germline CDR1 LNHDA, CDR2 SQIVND (reference sequence). CDR3 nucleotides: TGTGCCAGTAGTAACAGGGGGACTCAGCCCCAGCATTTT. This sequence encodes CASSNRGTQPQHF. The full variable domain, rest sourced from reference TRBV19 and TRBJ1-5, is DGGITQSPKYLFRKEGQNVTLSCEQNLNHDAMYWYRQDPGQGLRLIYYSQIVNDFQKGDIAEGYSVSREKKESFPLTVTSAQKNPTAFYLCASSNRGTQPQHFGDGTRLSIL.

The table lists this clone with a few counts. The rearrangement joins TRBV6-6 to TRBJ1-2, with D hard to call. Trimming cost V 10 bases and J 3 bases, with 12 bases left between them. Germline V gene data show CDR1 as MNHNY and CDR2 as SVGAGI (reference sequence). CDR3 length: 12 residues. The CDR3 loop is CATLEAYYGYTF. Here the CDR3 DNA reads TGTGCCACTCTCGAGGCCTACTATGGCTACACCTTC.

V usage is TRBV27 and J usage is TRBJ2-7; the match to TRBD1 covers 8 bases. This CDR3 is 15 amino acids long. The V gene end was trimmed by 8 bases and the J gene end by 4 bases; junction bases not matched to a gene: 13. Per germline, CDR1 MNHEY and CDR2 SMNVEV (reference sequence). CDR3 region: CASGFPRTGSYEQYF. As DNA, the CDR3 is TGTGCCAGCGGATTCCCCCGGACAGGGAGTTACGAGCAGTACTTC.

The chain combines TRBV6-6 with TRBJ2-7, with D possibly matching TRBD2 (6 bases). V lost 3 bases, J lost 0 bases, and 12 bases lay in between. The CDR3 loop spans 15 amino acids. Germline CDR1 MNHNY, CDR2 SVGAGI (reference sequence). This CDR3 reads CASSYRPRGSYEQYF. In DNA form, the CDR3 reads TGTGCCAGCAGTTATCGTCCGCGGGGCTCCTACGAGCAGTACTTC.

This clone came up a few times. The chain carries TRBV29-1 and TRBJ2-1; D uncertain. Germline V gene data show CDR1 as SQVTM and CDR2 as ANQGSEA. With 3 bases removed from V and 8 bases from J, the gap between germline ends came to 14 bases. The CDR3 has 13 residues. Written as DNA, the CDR3 is TGCAGCGTTGAGCTGCGGCGTCTGGATGAGCAGTTCTTC. It specifies CSVELRRLDEQFF.

The gene calls are TRBV18 and TRBJ2-5; D possibly corresponds to TRBD2 (5 bases). The CDR3 loop spans 14 amino acids. The germline CDR1 and CDR2 sequences are KGHSH and LQKENI. The V end lost 2 bases, the J end lost 5 bases, and 12 bases lay between the germline ends. CDR3 nucleotides: TGTGCCAGCTCACCAATCCAGACGGGGGAGACCCAGTACTTC. Its translation is CASSPIQTGETQYF.

This sequence joins TRBV29-1 and TRBJ2-1, with D uncertain. V was cut by 8 bases and J by 6 bases, with 11 bases left in between. CDR3 size: 11 residues. Germline lookup yields CDR1 SQVTM and CDR2 ANQGSEA. This chain's CDR3 is CSPRRGNEQFF. The DNA of the CDR3 is TGCAGCCCTCGCCGTGGCAATGAGCAGTTCTTC.

CDR3 sequence: CASSQENTGVSLPQHF. The CDR3 nucleotides read TGTGCCAGCAGCCAAGAGAACACAGGGGTTAGTTTGCCCCAGCATTTT. The chain couples TRBV4-2 to TRBJ1-5, with 7 bases fitting TRBD1. Germline trimming cut 0 bases from V and 9 bases from J; bases unmatched to any gene: 11. Germline values: CDR1 LGHNA, CDR2 YNFKEQ. CDR3 length equals 16 residues.

This clone has only a few counts. CDR3 region: CASSTAGITYEQYF. CDR3 DNA: TGTGCCAGCAGCACAGCCGGGATCACCTACGAGCAGTACTTC. The V and J genes are TRBV7-8 and TRBJ2-7; D perhaps matches TRBD2 (5 bases). V lost 5 bases, J lost 2 bases, and 13 bases lay in between. The CDR3 length is 14 residues. Germline CDR1 SGHVS, CDR2 FQNEAQ.

In nucleotides, the CDR3 is TGTGCCAGCAGCCGACCTCTTGTGGGAAGCGGAGCTTTCTTT. It codes for CASSRPLVGSGAFF. This chain uses TRBV7-2 with TRBJ1-1; D not resolved. CDR3 length: 14 amino acids. CDR1 SGHTA and CDR2 FQGNSA come from the germline V gene. V was shortened by 5 bases and J by 10 bases, with 20 bases between the two germline ends.

The V gene is TRBV29-1, the J gene TRBJ2-1, with TRBD1 identical over 7 bases. Looked up from germline, CDR1 is SQVTM and CDR2 is ANQGSEA. V was pared by 6 bases and J by 2 bases, with 7 bases of the junction left unmatched. The CDR3 extends over 14 amino acids. The CDR3 region is CSVAQGMAYNEQFF. CDR3 bases: TGCAGCGTAGCACAGGGGATGGCCTACAATGAGCAGTTCTTC.

The V gene is TRBV5-1, the J gene TRBJ1-1; D gene ambiguous. The V and J ends lost 0 bases and 1 base respectively, with 10 bases between them. This CDR3 is built from 15 residues. Germline V lookup: CDR1 SGHRS, CDR2 YFSETQ. The CDR3 DNA reads TGCGCCAGCAGCTTGGAAGCCAGGAAGAACACTGAAGCTTTCTTT. Translation: CASSLEARKNTEAFF.

The chain uses TRBV5-1 and TRBJ2-2; 9 nucleotides align to TRBD2. The germline V gene encodes CDR1 SGHRS and CDR2 YFSETQ. There are 18 residues in the CDR3. Trimming took 2 bases from V and 4 from J; bases not matched to a gene: 12. CDR3 residues: CASSFSPLAGRFTGELFF. The CDR3 DNA sequence: TGCGCCAGCAGCTTTTCCCCTCTAGCGGGAAGATTCACCGGGGAGCTGTTTTTT.

This clone has more than one count but fewer than ten. The chain has TRBV29-1 and TRBJ2-2; D is uncertain. Germline V gene data show CDR1 as SQVTM and CDR2 as ANQGSEA. V was clipped by 3 bases and J by 0 bases, with 5 bases between them. CDR3 length equals 13 residues. CDR3 amino acids: CSVDAPNTGELFF. DNA of the CDR3: TGCAGCGTTGACGCCCCGAACACCGGGGAGCTGTTTTTT.

This clone was seen only a few times. The rearrangement links TRBV5-1 to TRBJ2-1; D unresolved. Germline lookup yields CDR1 SGHRS and CDR2 YFSETQ. Trimming shortened V by 0 bases and J by 1 base, and 5 bases separated the two germline ends. The CDR3 is 14 amino acids. The chain's CDR3 is CASSLDGSYNEQFF. CDR3 DNA: TGCGCCAGCAGCTTGGACGGATCCTACAATGAGCAGTTCTTC. The whole variable domain, remainder taken from reference TRBV5-1 and TRBJ2-1, is KAGVTQTPRYLIKTRGQQVTLSCSPISGHRSVSWYQQTPGQGLQFLFEYFSETQRNKGNFPGRFSGRQFSNSRSEMNVSTLELGDSALYLCASSLDGSYNEQFFGPGTRLTVL.